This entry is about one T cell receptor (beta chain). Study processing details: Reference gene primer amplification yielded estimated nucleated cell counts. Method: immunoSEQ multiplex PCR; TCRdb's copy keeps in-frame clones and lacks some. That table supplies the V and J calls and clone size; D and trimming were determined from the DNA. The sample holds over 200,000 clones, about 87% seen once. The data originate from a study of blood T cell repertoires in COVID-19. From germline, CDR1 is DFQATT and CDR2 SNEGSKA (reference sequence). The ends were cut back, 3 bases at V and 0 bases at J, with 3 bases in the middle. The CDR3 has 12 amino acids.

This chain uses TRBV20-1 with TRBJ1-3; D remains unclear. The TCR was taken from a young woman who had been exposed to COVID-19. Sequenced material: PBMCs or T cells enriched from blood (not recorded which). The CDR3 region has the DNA TGCAGTGCTAGTCTCTCTGGAAACACCATATATTTT. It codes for CSASLSGNTIYF.